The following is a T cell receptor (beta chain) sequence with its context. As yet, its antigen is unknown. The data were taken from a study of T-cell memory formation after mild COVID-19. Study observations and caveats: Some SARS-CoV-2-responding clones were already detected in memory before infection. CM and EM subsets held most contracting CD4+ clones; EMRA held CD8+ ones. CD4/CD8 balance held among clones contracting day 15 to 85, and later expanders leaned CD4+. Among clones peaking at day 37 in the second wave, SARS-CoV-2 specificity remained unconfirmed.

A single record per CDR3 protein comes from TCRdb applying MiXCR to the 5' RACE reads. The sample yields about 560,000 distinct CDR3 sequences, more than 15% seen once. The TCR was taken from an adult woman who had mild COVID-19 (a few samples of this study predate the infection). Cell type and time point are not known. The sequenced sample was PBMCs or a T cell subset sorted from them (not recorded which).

CDR3 sequence reads: CASSYRLAGEGYNEQFF. The CDR3, as DNA: TGTGCCAGCAGTTACAGACTAGCGGGGGAAGGCTACAATGAGCAGTTCTTC. V is TRBV2 and J is TRBJ2-1; 12 bases fit TRBD2. Trimming took 5 bases from V and 3 from J; bases not matched to a gene: 8. This CDR3 comprises 17 residues. Germline V gives CDR1 SNHLY, CDR2 FYNNEI. Drawing the rest from reference TRBV2 and TRBJ2-1, the complete variable domain is EPEVTQTPSHQVTQMGQEVILRCVPISNHLYFYWYRQILGQKVEFLVSFYNNEISEKSEIFDDQFSVERPDGSNFTLKIRSTKLEDSAMYFCASSYRLAGEGYNEQFFGPGTRLTVL.